The source of this T cell receptor (beta chain) is a study of shared clonotypes between healthy human individuals. The repertoire was sequenced with immunoSEQ multiplex PCR; TCRdb's copy has only in-frame clones and lacks some. Of about 1.5 million clones listed, 98% are singletons. The V and J ends lost 4 bases and 5 bases, in that order; junction bases with no gene match: 9. The germline V gene has CDR1 LNHDA and CDR2 SQIVND (reference sequence). CDR3 length: 15 amino acids. Input material: naive CD4+ T cells sorted from blood. The sample's subset: CD45RA+ positively selected. The clonotype originates from a man in his thirties or forties in good health. The chain is built from TRBV19 and TRBJ2-5; 8 positions agree with TRBD1. The CDR3 reads CASSTGTGRLETQYF. The CDR3 bases are TGTGCCAGTAGTACAGGGACAGGTAGGCTGGAGACCCAGTACTTC.